This TCR beta chain is from a study of blood T cell repertoires in COVID-19. On the study more broadly: Sources were T cells, B-cell-depleted T cells, or PBMCs; the material itself was cDNA or gDNA.

Data came from immunoSEQ multiplex PCR; TCRdb stores just in-frame clones and leaves some out. The repertoire has around 280,000 clones, 75% to 90% of them found once; the top ten carry about 2.2%. Germline lookup yields CDR1 SQVTM and CDR2 ANQGSEA. The V gene lost 7 bases and the J gene lost 0 bases, with 9 bases spanning the gap. The CDR3 totals 13 residues. The chain combines TRBV29-1 with TRBJ1-4; D unresolved. The sequenced material came from peripheral blood. The TCR sequence derives from a woman between 45 and 65 years old who had recovered from COVID-19. The CDR3 nucleotides are TGCAGCGCAATGAGTCCAACTAATGAAAAACTGTTTTTT. It translates to CSAMSPTNEKLFF.